This TCR beta chain is from a study of blood T cells in healthy people across ages. About the research overall: The capture of about one barcoded beta molecule per two T cells was achieved by template switching. Points from the study as a whole: Calculation of diversity from one million T cells yielded estimates considered to be underestimates.

It was with a sample-barcoded 5' primer and a J-beta primer mix that a second PCR of about 6 to 12 cycles was run. TCRdb reprocessed the 5' RACE reads with MiXCR, giving one entry per CDR3 protein. The repertoire holds roughly 700,000 distinct CDR3 sequences, with over 45% as singletons. For this clonotype: No antigen is known for it.

Per sample, extraction of total RNA gave at least 5.5 micrograms in every case. With 3 bases removed from V and 4 bases from J, the gap between germline ends came to 7 bases. Germline CDR1 reads SQVTM; CDR2 reads ANQGSEA. The CDR3 extends over 12 amino acids. Sequenced material: blood. The chain couples TRBV29-1 to TRBJ1-3, with unresolved D. The sequence came from a woman aged 60-75 years in good health. The chain's CDR3 is CSVEKGGNTIYF. The CDR3 coding sequence is TGCAGCGTTGAGAAAGGGGGAAACACCATATATTTT.